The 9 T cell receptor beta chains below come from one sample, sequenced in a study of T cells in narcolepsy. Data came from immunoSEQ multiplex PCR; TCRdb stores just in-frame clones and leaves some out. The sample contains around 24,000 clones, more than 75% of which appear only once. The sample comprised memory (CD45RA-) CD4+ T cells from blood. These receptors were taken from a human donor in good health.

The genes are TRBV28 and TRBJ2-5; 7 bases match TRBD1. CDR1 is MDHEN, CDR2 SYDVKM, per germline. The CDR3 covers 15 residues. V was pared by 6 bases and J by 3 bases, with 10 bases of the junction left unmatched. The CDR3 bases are TGTGCCAGCAGCCTCCCATCGACAGGGAAAGAGACCCAGTACTTC. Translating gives CASSLPSTGKETQYF.

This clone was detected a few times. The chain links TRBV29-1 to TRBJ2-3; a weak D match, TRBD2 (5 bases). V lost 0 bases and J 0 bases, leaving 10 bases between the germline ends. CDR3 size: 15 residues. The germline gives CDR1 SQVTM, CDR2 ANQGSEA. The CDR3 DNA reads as TGCAGCGTTGAAGATCTACGGACTAGCACAGATACGCAGTATTTT. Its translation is CSVEDLRTSTDTQYF.

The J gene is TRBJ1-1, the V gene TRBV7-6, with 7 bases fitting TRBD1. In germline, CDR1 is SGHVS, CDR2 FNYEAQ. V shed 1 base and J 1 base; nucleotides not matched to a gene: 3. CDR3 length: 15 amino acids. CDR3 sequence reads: CASSLVRTGNTEAFF. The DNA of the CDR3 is TGTGCCAGCAGCTTAGTCCGGACAGGGAACACTGAAGCTTTCTTT. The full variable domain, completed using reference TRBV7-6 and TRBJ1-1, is GAGVSQSPRYKVTKRGQDVALRCDPISGHVSLYWYRQALGQGPEFLTYFNYEAQQDKSGLPNDRFSAERPEGSISTLTIQRTEQRDSAMYRCASSLVRTGNTEAFFGQGTRLTVV.

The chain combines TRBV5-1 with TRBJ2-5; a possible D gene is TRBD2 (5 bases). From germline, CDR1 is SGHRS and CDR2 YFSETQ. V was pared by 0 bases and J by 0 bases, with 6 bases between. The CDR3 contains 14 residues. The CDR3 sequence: CASSLAGNQETQYF. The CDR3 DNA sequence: TGCGCCAGCAGCTTGGCGGGGAACCAAGAGACCCAGTACTTC.

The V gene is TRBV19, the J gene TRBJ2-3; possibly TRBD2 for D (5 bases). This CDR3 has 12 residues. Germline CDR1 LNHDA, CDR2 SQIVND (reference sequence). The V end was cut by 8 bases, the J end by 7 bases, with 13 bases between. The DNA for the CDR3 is TGTGCCAGTCGTACCCCGGGGAATACGCAGTATTTT. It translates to CASRTPGNTQYF.

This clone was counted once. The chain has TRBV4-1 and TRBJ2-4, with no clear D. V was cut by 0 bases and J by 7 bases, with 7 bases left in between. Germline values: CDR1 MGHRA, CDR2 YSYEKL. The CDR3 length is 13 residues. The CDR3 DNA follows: TGCGCCAGCAGCCAAGATCTCGGGAACATTCAGTACTTC. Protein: CASSQDLGNIQYF.

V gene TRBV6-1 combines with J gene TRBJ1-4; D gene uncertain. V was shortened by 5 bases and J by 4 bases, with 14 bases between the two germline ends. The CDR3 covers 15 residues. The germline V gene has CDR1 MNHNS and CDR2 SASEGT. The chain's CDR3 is CASSPNGKDNEKLFF. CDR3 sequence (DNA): TGTGCCAGCAGTCCTAATGGGAAGGATAATGAAAAACTGTTTTTT.

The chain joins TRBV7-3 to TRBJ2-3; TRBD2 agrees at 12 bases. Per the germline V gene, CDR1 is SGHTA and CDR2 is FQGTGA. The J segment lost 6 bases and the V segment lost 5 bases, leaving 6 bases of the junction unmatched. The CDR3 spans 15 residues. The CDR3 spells CASSKTSGRTDTQYF. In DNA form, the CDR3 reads TGTGCCAGCAGCAAGACTAGCGGGAGAACCGATACGCAGTATTTT.

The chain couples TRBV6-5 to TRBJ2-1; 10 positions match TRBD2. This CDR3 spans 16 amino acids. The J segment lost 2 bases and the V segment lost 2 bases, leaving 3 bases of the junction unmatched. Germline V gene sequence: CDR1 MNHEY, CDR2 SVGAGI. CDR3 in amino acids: CASSYTSGATYNEQFF. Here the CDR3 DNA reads TGTGCCAGCAGTTACACTAGCGGGGCCACCTACAATGAGCAGTTCTTC.